This entry lists 5 T cell receptor beta chains sequenced from one sample in a study of blood T cell repertoires in COVID-19. TCRdb's table, derived via immunoSEQ multiplex PCR, lists solely in-frame clones and lacks some. The table lists about 180,000 clones, about 79% of them singletons. Sequencing was done on a sample of peripheral blood. The receptor source for this set is a woman in her seventies with acute or convalescent COVID-19.

The chain combines TRBV15 with TRBJ2-3; 11 bases agree with TRBD2. J lost 3 bases, V lost 1 base, and 9 bases had no gene match. Germline V gene lookup returns CDR1 LNHNV and CDR2 YYDKDF (reference sequence). The CDR3 has 18 amino acids. The CDR3 loop reads CATSRGILTSGETDTQYF. The CDR3 nucleotides are TGTGCCACCAGCAGAGGCATCCTGACTAGCGGGGAGACAGATACGCAGTATTTT.

The chain is built from TRBV24-1 and TRBJ2-5, with 9 positions matching TRBD2. J gave up 7 bases and V 4 bases, and 9 bases lay outside the gene matches. Germline assignment: CDR1 KGHDR and CDR2 SFDVKD. The CDR3 runs 15 residues. The CDR3 reads CATSEETAGGATQYF. The CDR3 nucleotides are TGTGCCACCAGTGAGGAGACAGCGGGAGGAGCGACCCAGTACTTC.

The chain is built from TRBV7-9 and TRBJ1-4, with D perhaps matching TRBD1 (5 bases). The length of the CDR3 is 14 residues. CDR1 is SEHNR and CDR2 is FQNEAQ in the germline V gene (reference sequence). Trimming pared 5 bases from V and 5 bases from J, leaving 12 bases between. In nucleotides, the CDR3 is TGTGCCAGCAGCACGGACATTGAGAATGAAAAACTGTTTTTT. The encoded protein is CASSTDIENEKLFF.

This sequence joins TRBV7-9 and TRBJ1-5; D gene uncertain. The CDR3 runs 13 residues. Germline-derived CDR1 and CDR2 are SEHNR and FQNEAQ (reference sequence). Trimming removed 4 bases from V and 1 base from J, with 5 bases in between. The CDR3 coding sequence is TGTGCCAGCAGCTATCAAAGCAATCAGCCCCAGCATTTT. This codes for CASSYQSNQPQHF.

This clone was detected only once. The gene calls are TRBV5-1 and TRBJ2-6; D may be TRBD1 (5 bases). This CDR3 spans 16 amino acids. V lost 2 bases to trimming and J lost 4 bases, with 13 bases between them. The germline CDR1 and CDR2 sequences are SGHRS and YFSETQ. CDR3 sequence (DNA): TGCGCCAGCAGCTTCCCGGACACTTCGGGGGCCAACGTCCTGACTTTC. Encoded protein: CASSFPDTSGANVLTF.